Below, 5 T cell receptor beta chains from the same sample are listed, as sequenced in a study of T-cell reconstitution after alpha-beta-depleted transplantation in children. Preparation of the TCRbeta library used unique molecular identifiers. TCRdb passed the PCR reads through MiXCR, listing each CDR3 protein once. Seen here are approximately 200,000 distinct CDR3 sequences, roughly 15% observed once, and the top ten hold over 10%. Sequencing used PBMCs from the stem cell graft donor, obtained from the stem cell graft. These receptors all stem from a human donor who donated a stem cell graft to a child with acute lymphoblastic leukemia.

This clonotype was recorded many times. The rearrangement uses TRBV5-1 and TRBJ2-4; 9 nucleotides align to TRBD1. Trimming at V came to 0 bases and at J to 0 bases, leaving 4 bases not matched to a gene. Germline assignment: CDR1 SGHRS and CDR2 YFSETQ. The CDR3 is made up of 17 amino acids. CDR3 in amino acids: CASSLGTGVLAKNIQYF. In DNA form, the CDR3 reads TGCGCCAGCAGCTTGGGGACAGGGGTTTTAGCCAAAAACATTCAGTACTTC.

In this sample, this clonotype turned up many times. This sequence joins TRBV5-1 and TRBJ2-2; 11 bases fit TRBD2. V lost 4 bases and J lost 2; bases outside the gene matches: 4. This CDR3 spans 16 amino acids. Looked up from germline, CDR1 is SGHRS and CDR2 is YFSETQ. The CDR3 loop is CASSATSGGNTGELFF. The CDR3 coding sequence is TGCGCCAGCAGCGCTACTAGCGGGGGAAACACCGGGGAGCTGTTTTTT.

This clonotype has at least ten counts. J is TRBJ2-3 and V is TRBV5-1; TRBD1 might be the D (5 bases). Germline CDR1 is SGHRS and CDR2 is YFSETQ. The CDR3 extends over 17 amino acids. V dropped 0 bases and J dropped 0 bases, with 14 bases sitting between them. The CDR3 sequence is CASSLEGDGASTDTQYF. In nucleotides, the CDR3 is TGCGCCAGCAGCTTGGAGGGTGATGGGGCGAGCACAGATACGCAGTATTTT.

This clonotype turned up a few times. V gene TRBV6-1 combines with J gene TRBJ2-7; D uncertain. CDR3 length: 11 amino acids. The germline V and J ends were trimmed by 3 bases and 3 bases, with 3 bases remaining between them. Germline V lookup: CDR1 MNHNS, CDR2 SASEGT. The CDR3 region has the DNA TGTGCCAGCAGTGACAACTACGAGCAGTACTTC. Translated, it gives CASSDNYEQYF.

The table lists this clonotype with many counts. The gene calls are TRBV12-3 or TRBV12-4 and TRBJ1-2; TRBD1 agrees at 8 bases. J was trimmed by 5 bases and V by 3 bases; bases with no gene match: 5. This CDR3 has 14 amino acids. Here the CDR3 reads CASSFQGARYGYTF. As DNA, the CDR3 is TGTGCCAGCAGTTTCCAGGGGGCTAGGTATGGCTACACCTTC.